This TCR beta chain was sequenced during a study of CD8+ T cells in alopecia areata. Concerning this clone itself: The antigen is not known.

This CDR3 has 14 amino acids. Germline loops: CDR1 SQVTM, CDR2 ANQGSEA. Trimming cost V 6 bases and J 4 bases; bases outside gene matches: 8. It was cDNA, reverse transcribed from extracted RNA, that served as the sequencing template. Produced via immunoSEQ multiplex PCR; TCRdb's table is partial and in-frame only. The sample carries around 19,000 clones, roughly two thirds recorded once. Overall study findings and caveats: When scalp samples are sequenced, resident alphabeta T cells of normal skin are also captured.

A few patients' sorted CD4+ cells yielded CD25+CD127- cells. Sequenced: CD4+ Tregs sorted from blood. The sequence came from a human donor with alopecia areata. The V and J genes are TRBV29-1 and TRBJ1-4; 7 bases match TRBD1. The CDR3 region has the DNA TGCAGCGTCGCCTTCGGACAGGATAATGAAAAACTGTTTTTT. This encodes CSVAFGQDNEKLFF.